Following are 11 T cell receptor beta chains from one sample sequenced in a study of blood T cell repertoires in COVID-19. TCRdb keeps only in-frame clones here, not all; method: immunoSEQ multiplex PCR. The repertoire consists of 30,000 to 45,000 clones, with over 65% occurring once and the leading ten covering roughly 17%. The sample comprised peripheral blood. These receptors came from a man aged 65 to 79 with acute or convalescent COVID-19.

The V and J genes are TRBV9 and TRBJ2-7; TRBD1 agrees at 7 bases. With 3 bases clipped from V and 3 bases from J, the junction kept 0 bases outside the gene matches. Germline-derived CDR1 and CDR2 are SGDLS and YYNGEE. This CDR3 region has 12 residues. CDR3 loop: CASSGTGYEQYF. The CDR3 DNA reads TGTGCCAGCAGCGGGACAGGCTACGAGCAGTACTTC.

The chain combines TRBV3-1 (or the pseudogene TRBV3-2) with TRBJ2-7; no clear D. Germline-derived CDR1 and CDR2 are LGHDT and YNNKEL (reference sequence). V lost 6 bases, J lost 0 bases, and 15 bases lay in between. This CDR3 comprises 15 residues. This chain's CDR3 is CASREPRVGSYEQYF. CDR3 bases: TGTGCCAGCAGAGAACCCCGTGTCGGCTCCTACGAGCAGTACTTC.

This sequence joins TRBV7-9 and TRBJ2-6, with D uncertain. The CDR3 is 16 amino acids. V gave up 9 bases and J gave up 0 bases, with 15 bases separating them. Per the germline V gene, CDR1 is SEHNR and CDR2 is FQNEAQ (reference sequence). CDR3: CASSVHLNSGANVLTF. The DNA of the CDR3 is TGTGCCAGTTCGGTCCACCTTAACTCTGGGGCCAACGTCCTGACTTTC.

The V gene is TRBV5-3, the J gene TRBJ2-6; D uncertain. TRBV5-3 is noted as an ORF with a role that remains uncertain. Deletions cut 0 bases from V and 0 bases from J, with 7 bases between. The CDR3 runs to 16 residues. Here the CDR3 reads CARSLGRNSGANVLTF. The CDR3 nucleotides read TGTGCCAGAAGCTTGGGGCGGAACTCTGGGGCCAACGTCCTGACTTTC.

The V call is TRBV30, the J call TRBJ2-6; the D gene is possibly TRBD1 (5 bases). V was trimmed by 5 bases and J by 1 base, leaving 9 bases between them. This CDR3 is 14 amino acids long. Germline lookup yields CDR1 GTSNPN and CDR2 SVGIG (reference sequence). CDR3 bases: TGTGCCTGGTCCACAGGTTCTGGGGCCAACGTCCTGACTTTC. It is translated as CAWSTGSGANVLTF.

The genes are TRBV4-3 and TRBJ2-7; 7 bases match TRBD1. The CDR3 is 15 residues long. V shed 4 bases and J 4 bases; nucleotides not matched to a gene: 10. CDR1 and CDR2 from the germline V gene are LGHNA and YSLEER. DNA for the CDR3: TGCGCCAGCAGCCTGTCAGACAGGGTGGGTTACGAGCAGTACTTC. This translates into CASSLSDRVGYEQYF.

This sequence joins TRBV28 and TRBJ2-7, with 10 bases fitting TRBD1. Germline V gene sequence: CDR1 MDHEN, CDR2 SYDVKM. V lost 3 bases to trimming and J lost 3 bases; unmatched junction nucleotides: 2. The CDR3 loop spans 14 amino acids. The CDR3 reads CASSFGTGVYEQYF. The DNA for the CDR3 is TGTGCCAGCAGTTTTGGGACAGGGGTCTACGAGCAGTACTTC.

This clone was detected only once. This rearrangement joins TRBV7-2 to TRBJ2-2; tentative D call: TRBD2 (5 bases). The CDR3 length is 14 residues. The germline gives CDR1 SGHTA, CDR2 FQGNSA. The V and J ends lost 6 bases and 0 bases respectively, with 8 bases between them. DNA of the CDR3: TGTGCCAGCAGGGTCGGGACGAACACCGGGGAGCTGTTTTTT. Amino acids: CASRVGTNTGELFF.

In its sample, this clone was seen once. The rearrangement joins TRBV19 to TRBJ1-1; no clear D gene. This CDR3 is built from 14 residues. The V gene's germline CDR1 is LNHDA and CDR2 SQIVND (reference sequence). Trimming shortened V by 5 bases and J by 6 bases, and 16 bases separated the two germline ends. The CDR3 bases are TGTGCCAGTAGTCTGGGTGAGAGGGTCTCTGAAGCTTTCTTT. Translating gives CASSLGERVSEAFF.

CDR3 region: CASSVGTLRTEVNEQFF. Here the CDR3 DNA reads TGTGCCAGCAGCGTAGGGACTCTCCGCACCGAGGTCAATGAGCAGTTCTTC. V usage is TRBV9 and J usage is TRBJ2-1, with D perhaps TRBD2 (5 bases). Germline V gives CDR1 SGDLS, CDR2 YYNGEE. The CDR3 is made up of 17 amino acids. The V end lost 0 bases, the J end lost 6 bases, and 19 bases lay between the germline ends.

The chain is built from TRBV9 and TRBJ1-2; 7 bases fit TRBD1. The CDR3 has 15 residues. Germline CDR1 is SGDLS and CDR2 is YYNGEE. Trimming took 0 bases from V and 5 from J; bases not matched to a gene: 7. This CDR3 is CASSVDGQARYGYTF. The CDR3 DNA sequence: TGTGCCAGCAGCGTAGACGGACAGGCGAGATATGGCTACACCTTC.